This T cell receptor beta chain is drawn from a study of T cell responses to AZD1222 COVID-19 vaccine. Generated by immunoSEQ multiplex PCR, the TCRdb table keeps only in-frame clones and is missing some. This sample has 120,000 or so clones, with approximately 85% found just once. The CDR3 totals 16 residues. The V gene end was trimmed by 3 bases and the J gene end by 3 bases; junction bases not matched to a gene: 9. Germline CDR1 is SGHAT and CDR2 is FQNNGV. Sample: peripheral blood, taken on day 0 of AZD1222 vaccination. This clonotype was obtained from an adult in good health. The rearrangement links TRBV11-2 to TRBJ2-5; 8 bases are a match to TRBD1. The CDR3 nucleotides are TGTGCCAGCAGCTTCGGAGACAGGGGTGTTAAAGAGACCCAGTACTTC. As protein: CASSFGDRGVKETQYF.